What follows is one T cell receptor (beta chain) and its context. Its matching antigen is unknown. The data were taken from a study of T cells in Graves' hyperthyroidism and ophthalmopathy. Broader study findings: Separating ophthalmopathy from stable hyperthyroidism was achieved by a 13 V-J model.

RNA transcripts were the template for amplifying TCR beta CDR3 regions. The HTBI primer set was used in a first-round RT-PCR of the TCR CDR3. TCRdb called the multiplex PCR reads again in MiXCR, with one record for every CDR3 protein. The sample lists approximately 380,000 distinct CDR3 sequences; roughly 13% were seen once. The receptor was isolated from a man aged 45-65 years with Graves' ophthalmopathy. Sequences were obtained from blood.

The CDR3 DNA reads TGCAGCGTACAGGGGGCGCAGGTTCCGGGCTACACCTTC. This codes for CSVQGAQVPGYTF. The J gene is TRBJ1-2, the V gene TRBV29-1; 9 bases fit TRBD1. The V segment lost 6 bases and the J segment 8 bases; nucleotides outside the gene matches: 10. CDR1 is SQVTM and CDR2 is ANQGSEA in the germline V gene. The CDR3 loop spans 13 amino acids.